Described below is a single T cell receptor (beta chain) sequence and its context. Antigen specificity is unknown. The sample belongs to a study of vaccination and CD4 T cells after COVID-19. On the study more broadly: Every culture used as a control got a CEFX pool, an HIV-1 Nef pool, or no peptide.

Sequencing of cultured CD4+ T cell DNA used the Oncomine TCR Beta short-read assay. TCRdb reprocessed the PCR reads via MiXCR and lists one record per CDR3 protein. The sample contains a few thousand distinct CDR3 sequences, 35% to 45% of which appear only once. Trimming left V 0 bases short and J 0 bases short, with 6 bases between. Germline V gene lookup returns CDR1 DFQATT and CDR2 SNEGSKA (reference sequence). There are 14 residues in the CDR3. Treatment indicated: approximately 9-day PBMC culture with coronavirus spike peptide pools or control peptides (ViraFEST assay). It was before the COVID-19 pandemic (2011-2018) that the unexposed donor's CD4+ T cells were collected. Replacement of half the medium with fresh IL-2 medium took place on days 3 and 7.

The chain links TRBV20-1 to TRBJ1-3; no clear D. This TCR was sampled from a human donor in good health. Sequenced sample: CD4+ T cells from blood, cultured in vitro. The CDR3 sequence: CSARDNNSGNTIYF. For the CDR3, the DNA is TGCAGTGCTAGAGACAACAACTCTGGAAACACCATATATTTT.